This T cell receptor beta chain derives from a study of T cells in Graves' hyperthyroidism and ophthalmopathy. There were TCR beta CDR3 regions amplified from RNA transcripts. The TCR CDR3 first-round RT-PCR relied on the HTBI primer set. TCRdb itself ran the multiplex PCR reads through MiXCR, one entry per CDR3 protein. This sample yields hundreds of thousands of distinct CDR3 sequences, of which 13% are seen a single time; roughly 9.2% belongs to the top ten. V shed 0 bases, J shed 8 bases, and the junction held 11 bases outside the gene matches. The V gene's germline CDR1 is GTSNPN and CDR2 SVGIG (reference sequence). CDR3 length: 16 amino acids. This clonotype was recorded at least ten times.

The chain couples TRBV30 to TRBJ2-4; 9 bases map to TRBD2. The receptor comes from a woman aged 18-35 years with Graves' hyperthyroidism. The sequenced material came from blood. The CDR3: CAWSVRGRAGEDIQYF. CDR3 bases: TGTGCCTGGAGTGTACGCGGGAGGGCCGGAGAGGACATTCAGTACTTC.